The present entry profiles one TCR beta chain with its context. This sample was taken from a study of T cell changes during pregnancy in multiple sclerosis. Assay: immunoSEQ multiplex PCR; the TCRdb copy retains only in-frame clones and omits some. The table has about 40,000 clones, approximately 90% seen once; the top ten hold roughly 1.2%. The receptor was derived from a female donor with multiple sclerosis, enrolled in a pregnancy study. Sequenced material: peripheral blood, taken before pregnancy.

This CDR3 reads CSVEDQTSDYNEQFF. CDR3 sequence (DNA): TGCAGCGTTGAAGATCAGACTAGCGACTACAATGAGCAGTTCTTC. The V call is TRBV29-1, the J call TRBJ2-1, with 8 bases lining up with TRBD2. The germline gives CDR1 SQVTM, CDR2 ANQGSEA. After removal of 0 bases from V and 3 bases from J, the junction contained 4 bases not matched to a gene. This CDR3 has 15 amino acids.